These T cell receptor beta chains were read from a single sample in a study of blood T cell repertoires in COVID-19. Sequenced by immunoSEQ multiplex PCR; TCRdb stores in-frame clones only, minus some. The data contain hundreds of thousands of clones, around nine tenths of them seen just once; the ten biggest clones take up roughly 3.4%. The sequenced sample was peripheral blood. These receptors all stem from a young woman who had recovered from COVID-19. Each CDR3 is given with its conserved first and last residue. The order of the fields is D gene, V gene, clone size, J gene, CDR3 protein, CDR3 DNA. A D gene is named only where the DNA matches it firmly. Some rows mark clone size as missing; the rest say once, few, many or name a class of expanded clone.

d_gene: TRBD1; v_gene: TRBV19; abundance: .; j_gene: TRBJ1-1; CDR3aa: CASSYSNRGRSLNTEAFF; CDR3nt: TGTGCCAGTAGTTACTCGAACAGGGGGCGAAGCTTGAACACTGAAGCTTTCTTT
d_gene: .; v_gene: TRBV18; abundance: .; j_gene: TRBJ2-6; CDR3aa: CASSRSGSGANVLTF; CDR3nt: TGTGCCAGCTCCAGGTCTGGGTCTGGGGCCAACGTCCTGACTTTC
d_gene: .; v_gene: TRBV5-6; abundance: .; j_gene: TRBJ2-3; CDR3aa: CASSFSVTRYADTQYF; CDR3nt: TGTGCCAGCAGCTTTTCGGTCACTCGTTATGCAGATACGCAGTATTTT
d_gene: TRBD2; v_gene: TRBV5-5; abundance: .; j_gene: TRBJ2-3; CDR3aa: CASSSGGLAGVDTQYF; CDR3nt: TGTGCCAGCAGCTCCGGAGGACTAGCGGGAGTGGATACGCAGTATTTT
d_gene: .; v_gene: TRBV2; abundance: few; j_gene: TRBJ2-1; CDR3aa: CATEDRINEQFF; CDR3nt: TGTGCCACCGAGGACAGAATCAATGAGCAGTTCTTC
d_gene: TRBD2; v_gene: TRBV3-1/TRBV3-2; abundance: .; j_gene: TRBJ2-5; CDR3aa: CASSHGTSGEETQYF; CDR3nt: TGTGCCAGCAGCCACGGGACTAGCGGGGAAGAGACCCAGTACTTC
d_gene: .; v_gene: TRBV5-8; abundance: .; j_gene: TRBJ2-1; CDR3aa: CASSSGVSYNEQFF; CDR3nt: TGTGCCAGCAGCTCGGGGGTCTCCTACAATGAGCAGTTCTTC
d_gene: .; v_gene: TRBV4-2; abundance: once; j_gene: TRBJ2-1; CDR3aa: CASSQDRSIGTPVRQFF; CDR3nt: TGTGCCAGCAGCCAAGATCGTAGCATCGGGACTCCCGTTCGGCAGTTCTTC
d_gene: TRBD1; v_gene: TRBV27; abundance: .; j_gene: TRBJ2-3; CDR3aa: CASSLGGQGMWTDTQYF; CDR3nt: TGTGCCAGCAGTTTAGGGGGACAGGGGATGTGGACAGATACGCAGTATTTT
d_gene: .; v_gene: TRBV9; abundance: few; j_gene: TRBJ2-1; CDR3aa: CASSVRADSYNEQFF; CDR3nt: TGTGCCAGCAGCGTAAGAGCGGACTCCTACAATGAGCAGTTCTTC
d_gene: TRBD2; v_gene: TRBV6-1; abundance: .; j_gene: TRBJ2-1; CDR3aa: CASSGRTSGRFNEQFF; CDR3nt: TGTGCCAGCAGTGGACGGACTAGCGGGAGATTCAATGAGCAGTTCTTC
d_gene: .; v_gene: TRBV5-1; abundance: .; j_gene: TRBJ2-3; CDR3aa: CASSLRTSTDTQYF; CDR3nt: TGCGCCAGCAGCTTAAGGACTAGCACAGATACGCAGTATTTT
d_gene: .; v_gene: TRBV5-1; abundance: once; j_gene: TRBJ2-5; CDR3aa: CASSQIGTQETQYF; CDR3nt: TGCGCCAGCAGCCAGATCGGGACTCAAGAGACCCAGTACTTC
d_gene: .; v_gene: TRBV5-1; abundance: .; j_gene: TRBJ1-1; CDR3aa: CASSSPRGGMNTEAFF; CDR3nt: TGCGCCAGCAGCTCCCCGCGGGGCGGGATGAACACTGAAGCTTTCTTT
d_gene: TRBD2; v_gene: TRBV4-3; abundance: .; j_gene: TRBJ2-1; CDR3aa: CASSTPGRGSGEQFF; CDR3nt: TGCGCCAGCAGCACACCCGGGAGGGGCTCGGGTGAGCAGTTCTTC
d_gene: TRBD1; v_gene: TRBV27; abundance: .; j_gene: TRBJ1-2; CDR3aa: CASRPGTDYGYTF; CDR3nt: TGTGCCAGCAGACCCGGGACAGACTATGGCTACACCTTC
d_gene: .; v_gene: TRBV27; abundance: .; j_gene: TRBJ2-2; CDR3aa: CASKLWNTGELFF; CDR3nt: TGTGCCAGCAAACTTTGGAACACCGGGGAGCTGTTTTTT
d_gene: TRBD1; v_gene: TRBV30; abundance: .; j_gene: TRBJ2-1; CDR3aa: CAWTPGQGAYNEQFF; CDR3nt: TGTGCCTGGACTCCGGGACAGGGGGCGTACAATGAGCAGTTCTTC
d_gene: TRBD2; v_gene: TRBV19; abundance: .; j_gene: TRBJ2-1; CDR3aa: CATALAGLSSYNEQFF; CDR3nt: TGTGCTACCGCGCTAGCGGGACTCAGCTCCTACAATGAGCAGTTCTTC
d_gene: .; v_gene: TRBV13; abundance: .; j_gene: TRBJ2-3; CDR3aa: CASSFRGAADTQYF; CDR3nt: TGTGCCAGCAGCTTTAGGGGTGCCGCAGATACGCAGTATTTT
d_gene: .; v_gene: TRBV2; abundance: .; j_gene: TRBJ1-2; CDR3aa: CAGDVAGVTGYTF; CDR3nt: TGTGCCGGAGATGTCGCGGGGGTTACGGGCTACACCTTC
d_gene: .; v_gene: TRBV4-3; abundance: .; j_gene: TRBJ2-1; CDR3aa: CASSQGESRSYNEQFF; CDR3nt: TGCGCCAGCAGCCAAGGAGAGTCCCGCTCCTACAATGAGCAGTTCTTC
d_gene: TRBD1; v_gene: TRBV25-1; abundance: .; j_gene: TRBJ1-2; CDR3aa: CASSGLWTGGASGYTF; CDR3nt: TGTGCCAGCAGTGGGTTGTGGACAGGGGGCGCGTCGGGCTACACCTTC
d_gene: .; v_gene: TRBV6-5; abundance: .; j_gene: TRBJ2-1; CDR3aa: CASSLRGRSDEQFF; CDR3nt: TGTGCCAGCAGTCTACGGGGGAGATCGGATGAGCAGTTCTTC
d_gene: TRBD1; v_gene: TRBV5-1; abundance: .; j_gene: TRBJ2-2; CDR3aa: CASSLGQGLTGELFF; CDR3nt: TGCGCCAGCAGCTTGGGACAGGGGCTAACCGGGGAGCTGTTTTTT
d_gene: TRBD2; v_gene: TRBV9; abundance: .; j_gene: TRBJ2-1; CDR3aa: CASSVTSGSRNEQFF; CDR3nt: TGTGCCAGCAGCGTGACTAGCGGGAGTAGGAATGAGCAGTTCTTC
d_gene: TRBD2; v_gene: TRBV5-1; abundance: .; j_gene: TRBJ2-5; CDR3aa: CASSLRSGEYQETQYF; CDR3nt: TGCGCCAGCAGCTTGCGTAGCGGGGAGTACCAAGAGACCCAGTACTTC
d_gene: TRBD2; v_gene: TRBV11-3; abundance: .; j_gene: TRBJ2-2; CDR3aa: CASSLLSGRATGELFF; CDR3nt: TGTGCCAGCAGCTTACTTAGCGGGAGGGCGACCGGGGAGCTGTTTTTT
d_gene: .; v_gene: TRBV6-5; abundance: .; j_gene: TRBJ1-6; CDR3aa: CASRETGWNSPLHF; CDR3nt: TGTGCCAGCAGGGAGACAGGTTGGAATTCACCCCTCCACTTT
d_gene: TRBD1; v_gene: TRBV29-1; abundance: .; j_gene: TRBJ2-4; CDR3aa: CSVEQGALNIQYF; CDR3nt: TGCAGCGTGGAACAGGGGGCATTGAACATTCAGTACTTC
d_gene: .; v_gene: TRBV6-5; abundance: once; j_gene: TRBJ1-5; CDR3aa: CASCRTDPNQPQHF; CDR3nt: TGTGCCAGCTGTCGGACAGACCCCAATCAGCCCCAGCATTTT
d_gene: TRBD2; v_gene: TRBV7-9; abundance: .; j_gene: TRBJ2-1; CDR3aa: CASSTQTSGGYNEQFF; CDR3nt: TGTGCCAGCAGCACCCAGACTAGCGGGGGCTACAATGAGCAGTTCTTC
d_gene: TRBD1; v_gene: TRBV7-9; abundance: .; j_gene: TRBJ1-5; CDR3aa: CASSFGQGVNQPQHF; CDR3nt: TGTGCCAGCAGCTTCGGACAGGGCGTGAATCAGCCCCAGCATTTT
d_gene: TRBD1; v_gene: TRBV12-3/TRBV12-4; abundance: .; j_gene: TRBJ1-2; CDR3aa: CASSWDRAYGYTF; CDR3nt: TGTGCCAGCAGTTGGGACAGGGCCTATGGCTACACCTTC
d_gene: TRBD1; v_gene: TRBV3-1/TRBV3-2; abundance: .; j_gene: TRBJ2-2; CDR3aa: CASSQDTGQGRPGELFF; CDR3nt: TGTGCCAGCAGCCAAGATACGGGACAGGGGAGGCCCGGGGAGCTGTTTTTT
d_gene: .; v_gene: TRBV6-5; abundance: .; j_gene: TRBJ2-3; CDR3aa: CASMEGAGSTDTQYF; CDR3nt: TGTGCCAGCATGGAAGGGGCGGGAAGCACAGATACGCAGTATTTT
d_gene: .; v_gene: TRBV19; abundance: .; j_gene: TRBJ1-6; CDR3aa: CASTEWDMNSPLHF; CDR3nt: TGTGCCAGTACCGAATGGGACATGAATTCACCCCTCCACTTT
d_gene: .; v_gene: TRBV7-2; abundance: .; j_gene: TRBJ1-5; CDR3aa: CASSSQIGAGNQPQHF; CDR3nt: TGTGCCAGCAGCTCCCAGATTGGGGCTGGCAATCAGCCCCAGCATTTT
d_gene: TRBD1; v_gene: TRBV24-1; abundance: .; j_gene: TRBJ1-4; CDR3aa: CATSDRDSVPTNEKLFF; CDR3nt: TGTGCCACCAGTGATCGGGACAGTGTCCCAACTAATGAAAAACTGTTTTTT
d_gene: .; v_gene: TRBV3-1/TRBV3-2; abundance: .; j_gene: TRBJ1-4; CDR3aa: CASSPPGHLNEKLFF; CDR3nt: TGTGCCAGCAGCCCCCCGGGACACCTTAATGAAAAACTGTTTTTT
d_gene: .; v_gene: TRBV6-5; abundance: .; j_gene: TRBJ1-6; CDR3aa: CASSPEGGINSPLHF; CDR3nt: TGTGCCAGCAGTCCTGAGGGGGGGATAAATTCACCCCTCCACTTT
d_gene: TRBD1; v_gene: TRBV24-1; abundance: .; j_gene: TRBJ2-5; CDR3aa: CATRGQGEETQYF; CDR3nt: TGTGCCACCAGAGGACAGGGTGAAGAGACCCAGTACTTC